The clone carrying this T cell receptor beta chain was counted a single time. These data belong to a study of cytomegalovirus exposure and HLA in healthy donors. TCRdb's table, derived via immunoSEQ multiplex PCR, lists solely in-frame clones and lacks some. The table records under 150,000 clones, around 88% of them present only once. This clonotype originated in a woman younger than 30 in good health and CMV-seropositive. The sample comprised PBMCs.

This chain's CDR3 is CASSRTSGRGPSTDTQYF. The CDR3 DNA follows: TGTGCCAGCAGCAGGACTAGCGGGAGGGGCCCTAGCACAGATACGCAGTATTTT. This chain links TRBV7-9 with TRBJ2-3; 15 bases agree with TRBD2. CDR1 and CDR2 (germline): SEHNR, FQNEAQ (reference sequence). This CDR3 is 18 amino acids long. The ends lost 5 bases at V and 0 bases at J; junction bases unmatched: 6.